This T cell receptor (beta chain) was captured in a study of T cell responses to AZD1222 COVID-19 vaccine. The CDR3 has 10 amino acids. V lost 3 bases and J 11 bases, leaving 7 bases between the germline ends. Germline V gene lookup returns CDR1 SNHLY and CDR2 FYNNEI. Study results and caveats: CD4 TCRs associated with vaccination spanned spike, dominating at 160-218 and 743-854.

Assay used: immunoSEQ multiplex PCR; TCRdb lists only in-frame clones, some missing. Here the sample spans tens of thousands of clones, more than 75% being singletons. Regarding this clone: Its specificity is not known.

The clonotype originates from an adult in good health. V usage is TRBV2 and J usage is TRBJ1-1, with D perhaps matching TRBD1 (5 bases). The source was peripheral blood, collected on day 0 of AZD1222 vaccination. In DNA, the CDR3 is TGTGCCAGCAGTGACAGGGATGCTTTCTTT. Its translation is CASSDRDAFF.